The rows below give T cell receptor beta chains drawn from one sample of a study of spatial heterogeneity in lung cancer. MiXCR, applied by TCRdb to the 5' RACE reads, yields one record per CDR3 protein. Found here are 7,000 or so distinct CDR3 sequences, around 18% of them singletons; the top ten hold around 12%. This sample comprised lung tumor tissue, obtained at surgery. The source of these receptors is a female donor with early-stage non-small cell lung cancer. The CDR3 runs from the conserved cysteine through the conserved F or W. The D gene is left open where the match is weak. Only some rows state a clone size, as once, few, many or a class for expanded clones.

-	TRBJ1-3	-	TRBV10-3	CAISESGGHGNTVYF	TGTGCCATCAGTGAGTCCGGGGGTCACGGAAACACCGTATATTTT
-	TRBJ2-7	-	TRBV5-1	CASSNHRSSYEQYF	TGCGCCAGCAGCAATCACAGGAGCTCCTACGAGCAGTACTTC
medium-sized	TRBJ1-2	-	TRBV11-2	CASSRKGSGYTF	TGTGCCAGCAGCCGAAAGGGGAGCGGCTACACCTTC
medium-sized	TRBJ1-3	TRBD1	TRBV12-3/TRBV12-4	CASSGTASGNTIYF	TGTGCCAGCAGTGGGACAGCCTCTGGAAACACCATATATTTT
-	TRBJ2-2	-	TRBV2	CASKWTQNTGELFF	TGTGCCAGCAAGTGGACGCAGAACACCGGGGAGCTGTTTTTT
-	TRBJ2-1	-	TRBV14	CASSQAPGQYNEQFF	TGTGCCAGCAGCCAAGCCCCCGGACAGTACAATGAGCAGTTCTTC
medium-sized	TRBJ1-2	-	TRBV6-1	CASSEAGQVNYGYTF	TGTGCCAGCAGTGAAGCGGGCCAGGTTAACTATGGCTACACCTTC
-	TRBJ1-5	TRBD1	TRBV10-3	CAIRPDREPAFSNQPQHF	TGTGCCATCAGGCCGGACAGGGAACCCGCTTTTAGCAATCAGCCCCAGCATTTT
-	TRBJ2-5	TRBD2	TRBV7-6	CASSLAGEGETQYF	TGTGCCAGCAGCTTAGCAGGGGAGGGGGAGACCCAGTACTTC
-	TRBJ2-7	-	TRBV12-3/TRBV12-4	CASSLERTTEQYF	TGTGCCAGCAGTTTAGAAAGGACAACCGAGCAGTACTTC
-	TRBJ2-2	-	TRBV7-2	CASSRRGTGELFF	TGTGCCAGCAGCAGAAGAGGCACCGGGGAGCTGTTTTTT
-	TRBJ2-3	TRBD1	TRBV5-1	CASSVQGAPSDTQYF	TGCGCCAGCAGCGTACAGGGGGCGCCATCAGATACGCAGTATTTT
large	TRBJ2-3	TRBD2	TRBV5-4	CASSLLASGETDTQYF	TGTGCCAGCAGCCTCTTGGCTAGCGGTGAAACAGATACGCAGTATTTT
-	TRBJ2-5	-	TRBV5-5	CASSLVETQYF	TGTGCCAGCAGCTTGGTCGAGACCCAGTACTTC
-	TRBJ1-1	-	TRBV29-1	CSSLRIGTEAFF	TGCAGCTCCCTGCGGATAGGAACTGAAGCTTTCTTT